This T cell receptor (beta chain) is from a study of shared clonotypes between healthy human individuals. Study overall: Three CD4 naive, three CD4 memory, two CD8 naive and one CD8 memory plate were used per donor.

Authors' processing steps: With immunoSEQ giving junction-only sequences and no quality scores, filtering differed. Produced via immunoSEQ multiplex PCR; TCRdb's table is partial and in-frame only. V and J calls and clone size are as listed in that table; D and trimming were resolved from the DNA. The table records 650,000 to 750,000 clones, roughly 78% of them present only once. The CDR3 runs to 14 residues. Trimming cost V 0 bases and J 6 bases, with 11 bases left between them. CDR1 and CDR2 from the germline V gene are MDHEN and SYDVKM. In the CD4+ fraction, cells were divided into CD45RA+ naive and CD45RA-negative memory subsets.

The V gene is TRBV28, the J gene TRBJ1-1, with D tentatively TRBD1 (5 bases). This TCR derives from a woman aged 25 to 39 in good health. The sample consisted of memory CD4+ T cells sorted from blood. This sample's subset: CD45RA-negative fraction. DNA of the CDR3: TGTGCCAGCAGTTTATGGGCTCAGGGCGCTGAAGCTTTCTTT. It is translated as CASSLWAQGAEAFF.